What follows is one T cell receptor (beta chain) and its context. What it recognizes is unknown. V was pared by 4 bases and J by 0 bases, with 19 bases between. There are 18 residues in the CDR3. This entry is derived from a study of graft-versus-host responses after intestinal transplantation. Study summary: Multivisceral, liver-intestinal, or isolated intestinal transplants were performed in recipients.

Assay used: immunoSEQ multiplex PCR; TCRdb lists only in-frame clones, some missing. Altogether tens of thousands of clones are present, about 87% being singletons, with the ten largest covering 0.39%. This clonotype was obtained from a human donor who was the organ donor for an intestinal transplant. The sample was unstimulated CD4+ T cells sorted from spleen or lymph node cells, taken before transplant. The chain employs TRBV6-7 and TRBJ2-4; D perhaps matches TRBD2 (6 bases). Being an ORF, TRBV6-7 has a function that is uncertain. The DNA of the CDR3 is TGTGCCAGCAGTTTTCAGTTGGGGGAGGTTCGAGCCAAAAACATTCAGTACTTC. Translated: CASSFQLGEVRAKNIQYF.